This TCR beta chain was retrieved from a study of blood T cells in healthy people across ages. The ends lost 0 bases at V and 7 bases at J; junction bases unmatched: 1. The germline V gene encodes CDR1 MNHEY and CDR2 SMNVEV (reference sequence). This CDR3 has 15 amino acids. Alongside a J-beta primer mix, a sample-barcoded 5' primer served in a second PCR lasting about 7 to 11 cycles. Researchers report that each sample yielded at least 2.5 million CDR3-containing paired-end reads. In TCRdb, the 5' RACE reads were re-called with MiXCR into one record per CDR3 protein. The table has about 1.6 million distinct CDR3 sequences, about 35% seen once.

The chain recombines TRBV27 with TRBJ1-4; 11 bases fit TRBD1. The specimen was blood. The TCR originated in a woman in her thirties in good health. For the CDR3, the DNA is TGTGCCAGCAGTTTATCCGGGACAGGGGGTGAAAAACTGTTTTTT. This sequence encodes CASSLSGTGGEKLFF.